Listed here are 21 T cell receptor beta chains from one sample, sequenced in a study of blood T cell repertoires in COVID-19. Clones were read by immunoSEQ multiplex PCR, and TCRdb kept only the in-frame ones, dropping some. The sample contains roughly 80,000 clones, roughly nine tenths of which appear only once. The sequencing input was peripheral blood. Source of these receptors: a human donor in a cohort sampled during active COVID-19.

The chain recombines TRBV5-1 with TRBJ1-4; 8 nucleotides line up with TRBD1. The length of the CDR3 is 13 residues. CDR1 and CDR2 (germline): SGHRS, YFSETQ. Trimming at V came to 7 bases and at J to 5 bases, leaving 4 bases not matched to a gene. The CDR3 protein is CASGQGPNEKLFF. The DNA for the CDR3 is TGCGCCAGCGGACAGGGTCCGAATGAAAAACTGTTTTTT. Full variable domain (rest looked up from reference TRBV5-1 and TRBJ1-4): KAGVTQTPRYLIKTRGQQVTLSCSPISGHRSVSWYQQTPGQGLQFLFEYFSETQRNKGNFPGRFSGRQFSNSRSEMNVSTLELGDSALYLCASGQGPNEKLFFGSGTQLSVL.

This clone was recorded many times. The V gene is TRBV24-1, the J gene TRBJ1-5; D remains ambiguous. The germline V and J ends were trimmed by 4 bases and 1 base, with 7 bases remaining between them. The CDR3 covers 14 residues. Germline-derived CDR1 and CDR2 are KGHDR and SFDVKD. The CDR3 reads CATSERNSNQPQHF. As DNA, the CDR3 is TGTGCCACCAGTGAGAGAAACAGCAATCAGCCCCAGCATTTT.

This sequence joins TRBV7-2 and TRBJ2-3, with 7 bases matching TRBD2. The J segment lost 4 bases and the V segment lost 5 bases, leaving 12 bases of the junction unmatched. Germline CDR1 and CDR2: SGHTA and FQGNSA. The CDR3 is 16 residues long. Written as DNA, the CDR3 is TGTGCCAGCAGCACCGGACTAGACGGCGTCGCAGATACGCAGTATTTT. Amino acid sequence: CASSTGLDGVADTQYF. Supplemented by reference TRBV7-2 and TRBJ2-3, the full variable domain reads GAGVSQSPSNKVTEKGKDVELRCDPISGHTALYWYRQSLGQGLEFLIYFQGNSAPDKSGLPSDRFSAERTGGSVSTLTIQRTQQEDSAVYLCASSTGLDGVADTQYFGPGTRLTVL.

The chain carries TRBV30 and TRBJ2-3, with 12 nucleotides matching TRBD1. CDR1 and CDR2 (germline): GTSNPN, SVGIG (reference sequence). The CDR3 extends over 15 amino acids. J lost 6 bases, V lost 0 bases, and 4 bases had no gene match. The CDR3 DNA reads TGTGCCTGGAGTGTCGGGACAGGGGGCGCCGATACGCAGTATTTT. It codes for CAWSVGTGGADTQYF.

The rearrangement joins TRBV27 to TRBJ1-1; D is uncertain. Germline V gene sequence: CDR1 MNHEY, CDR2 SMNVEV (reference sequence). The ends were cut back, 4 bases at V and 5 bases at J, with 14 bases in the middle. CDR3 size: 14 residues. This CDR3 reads CASSWTFSGTEAFF. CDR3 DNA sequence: TGTGCCAGCAGTTGGACCTTTAGCGGGACTGAAGCTTTCTTT.

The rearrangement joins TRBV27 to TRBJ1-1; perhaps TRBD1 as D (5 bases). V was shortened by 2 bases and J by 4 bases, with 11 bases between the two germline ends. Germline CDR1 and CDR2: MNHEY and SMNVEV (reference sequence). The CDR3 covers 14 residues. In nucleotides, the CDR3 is TGTGCCAGCAGTTTAGGTTTGGGGGGCACTGAAGCTTTCTTT. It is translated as CASSLGLGGTEAFF.

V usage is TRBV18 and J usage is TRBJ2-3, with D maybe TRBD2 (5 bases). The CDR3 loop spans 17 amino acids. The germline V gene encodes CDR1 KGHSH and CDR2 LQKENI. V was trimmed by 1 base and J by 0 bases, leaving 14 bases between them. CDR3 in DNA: TGTGCCAGCTCACCACGTGACGCAGCGGTTAGCACAGATACGCAGTATTTT. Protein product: CASSPRDAAVSTDTQYF.

The chain's CDR3 is CAITQTRGDNEQFF. The CDR3 DNA is TGTGCCATCACACAGACTAGGGGTGACAATGAGCAGTTCTTC. This chain joins TRBV10-3 and TRBJ2-1; D is possibly TRBD2 (6 bases). Germline loops: CDR1 ENHRY, CDR2 SYGVKD. Trimming stripped 7 bases from V and 5 bases from J, with 15 bases between. The CDR3 extends over 14 amino acids.

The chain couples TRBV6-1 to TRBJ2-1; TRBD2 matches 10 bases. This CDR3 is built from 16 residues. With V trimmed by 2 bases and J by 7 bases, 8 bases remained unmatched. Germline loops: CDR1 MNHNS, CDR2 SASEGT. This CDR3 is CASSESRGLAENEQFF. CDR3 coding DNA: TGTGCCAGCAGTGAAAGTAGAGGACTAGCGGAGAATGAGCAGTTCTTC.

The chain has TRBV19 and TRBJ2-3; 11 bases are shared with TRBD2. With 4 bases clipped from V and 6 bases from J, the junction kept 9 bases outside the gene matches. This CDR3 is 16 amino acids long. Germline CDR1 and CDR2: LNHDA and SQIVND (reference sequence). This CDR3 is CASSTRLAGIGDTQYF. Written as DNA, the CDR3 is TGTGCCAGTAGTACCCGACTAGCGGGGATCGGGGATACGCAGTATTTT.

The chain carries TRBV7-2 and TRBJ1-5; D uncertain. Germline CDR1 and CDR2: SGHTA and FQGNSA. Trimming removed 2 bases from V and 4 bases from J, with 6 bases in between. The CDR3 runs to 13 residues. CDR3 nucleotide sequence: TGTGCCAGCAGCTTAAGAGGGAATCAGCCCCAGCATTTT. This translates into CASSLRGNQPQHF. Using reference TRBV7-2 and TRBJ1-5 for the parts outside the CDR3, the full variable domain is GAGVSQSPSNKVTEKGKDVELRCDPISGHTALYWYRQSLGQGLEFLIYFQGNSAPDKSGLPSDRFSAERTGGSVSTLTIQRTQQEDSAVYLCASSLRGNQPQHFGDGTRLSIL.

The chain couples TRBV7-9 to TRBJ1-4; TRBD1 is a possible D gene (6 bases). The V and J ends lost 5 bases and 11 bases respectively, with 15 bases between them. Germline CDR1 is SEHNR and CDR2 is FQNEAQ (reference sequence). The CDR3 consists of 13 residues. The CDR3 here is CASSKTGIEKLFF. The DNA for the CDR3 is TGTGCCAGCAGCAAAACAGGGATCGAGAAACTGTTTTTT.

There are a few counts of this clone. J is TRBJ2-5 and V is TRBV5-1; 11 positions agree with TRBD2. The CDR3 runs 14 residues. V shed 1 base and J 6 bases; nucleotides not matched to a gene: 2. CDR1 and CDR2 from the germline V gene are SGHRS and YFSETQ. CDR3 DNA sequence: TGCGCCAGCAGCTTGACTAGCGGGAGCCAGACCCAGTACTTC. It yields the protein CASSLTSGSQTQYF.

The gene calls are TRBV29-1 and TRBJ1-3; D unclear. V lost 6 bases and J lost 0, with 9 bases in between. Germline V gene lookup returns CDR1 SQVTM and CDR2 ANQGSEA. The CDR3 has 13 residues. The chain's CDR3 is CSVTYSSGNTIYF. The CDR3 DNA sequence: TGCAGCGTAACCTACAGCTCTGGAAACACCATATATTTT.

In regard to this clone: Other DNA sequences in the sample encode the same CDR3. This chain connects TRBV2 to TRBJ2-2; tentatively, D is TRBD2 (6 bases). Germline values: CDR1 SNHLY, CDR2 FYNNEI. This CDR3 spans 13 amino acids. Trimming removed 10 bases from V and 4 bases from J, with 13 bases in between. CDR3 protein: CATRVGGTGELFF. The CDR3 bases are TGTGCCACCCGGGTGGGGGGCACCGGGGAGCTGTTTTTT.

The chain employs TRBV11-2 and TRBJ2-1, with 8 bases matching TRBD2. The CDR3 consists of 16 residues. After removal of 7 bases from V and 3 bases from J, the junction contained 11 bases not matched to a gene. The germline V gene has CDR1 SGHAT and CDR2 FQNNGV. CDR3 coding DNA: TGTGCCAGCAAAGCACCGATAGCGGGAAACTACAATGAGCAGTTCTTC. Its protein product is CASKAPIAGNYNEQFF.

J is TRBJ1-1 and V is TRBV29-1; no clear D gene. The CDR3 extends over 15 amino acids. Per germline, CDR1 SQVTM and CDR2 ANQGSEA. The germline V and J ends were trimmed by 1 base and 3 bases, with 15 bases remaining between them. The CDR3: CSVEGRPPRDTEAFF. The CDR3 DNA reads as TGCAGCGTTGAAGGCCGACCGCCCCGGGACACTGAAGCTTTCTTT.

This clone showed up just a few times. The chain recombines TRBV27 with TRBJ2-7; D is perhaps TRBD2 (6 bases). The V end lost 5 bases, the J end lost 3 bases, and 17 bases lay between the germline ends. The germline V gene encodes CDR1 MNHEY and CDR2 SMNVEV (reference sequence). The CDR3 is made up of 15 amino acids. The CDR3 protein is CASSPSHSGLYEQYF. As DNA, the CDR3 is TGTGCCAGCAGTCCCTCGCATAGCGGACTCTACGAGCAGTACTTC.

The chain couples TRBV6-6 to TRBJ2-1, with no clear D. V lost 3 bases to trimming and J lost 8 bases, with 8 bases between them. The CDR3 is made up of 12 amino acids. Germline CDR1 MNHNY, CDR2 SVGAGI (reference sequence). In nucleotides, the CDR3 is TGTGCCAGCAGTTATAGTGTTTATGAGCAGTTCTTC. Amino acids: CASSYSVYEQFF.

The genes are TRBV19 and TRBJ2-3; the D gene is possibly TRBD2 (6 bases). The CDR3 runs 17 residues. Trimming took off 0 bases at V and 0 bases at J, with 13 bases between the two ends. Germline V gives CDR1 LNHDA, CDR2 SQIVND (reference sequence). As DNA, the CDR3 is TGTGCCAGTAGTATAGATAGGGAACTAGCTAGCACAGATACGCAGTATTTT. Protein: CASSIDRELASTDTQYF.

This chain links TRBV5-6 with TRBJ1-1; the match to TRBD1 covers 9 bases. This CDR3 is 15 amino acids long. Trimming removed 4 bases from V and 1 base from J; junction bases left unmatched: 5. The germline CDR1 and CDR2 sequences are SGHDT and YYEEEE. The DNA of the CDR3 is TGTGCCAGCAGCATACCGGGACAGGGGAACACTGAAGCTTTCTTT. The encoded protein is CASSIPGQGNTEAFF.